One and the same sample provided the 18 T cell receptor beta chains below, sequenced in a study of T cell repertoires in cytomegalovirus infection. TCRdb used MiXCR to reprocess the reads, holding one entry per CDR3 protein. This repertoire shows a few hundred thousand distinct CDR3 sequences, more than 20% found once; its top ten account for 13%. Sequencing used PBMCs. These receptors originate from a human donor in good health (CMV status not recorded). Some clones in this sample may be carry-over from other donors' samples.

This clonotype was seen a handful of times. The genes are TRBV6-6 and TRBJ1-1; D unresolved. Trimming pared 6 bases from V and 5 bases from J, leaving 16 bases between. The V gene's germline CDR1 is MNHNY and CDR2 SVGAGI (reference sequence). The length of the CDR3 is 14 residues. Here the CDR3 reads CASSHADRSTEAFF. The CDR3 coding sequence is TGTGCCAGCAGCCACGCTGACCGGTCGACTGAAGCTTTCTTT.

There are a few counts of this clonotype. This rearrangement joins TRBV6-4 to TRBJ2-1; the D is unclear. V dropped 0 bases and J dropped 1 base, with 7 bases sitting between them. The CDR3 length is 15 residues. Germline CDR1 and CDR2: MRHNA and SNTAGT. The CDR3 DNA follows: TGTGCCAGCAGTGACTCTGTCGGATCCTACAATGAGCAGTTCTTC. It codes for CASSDSVGSYNEQFF.

The chain links TRBV6-1 to TRBJ2-2; 9 nucleotides line up with TRBD2. The CDR3 runs to 13 residues. CDR1 and CDR2 (germline): MNHNS, SASEGT. Unmatched junction bases numbered 0, after V lost 4 bases and J lost 6 bases. The CDR3 protein is CASSGLAAGELFF. The CDR3 nucleotides read TGTGCCAGCAGTGGACTAGCGGCCGGGGAGCTGTTTTTT.

The V and J genes are TRBV7-6 and TRBJ2-1; D is possibly TRBD1 or TRBD2 (5 bases each). CDR1 SGHVS and CDR2 FNYEAQ come from the germline V gene. V was trimmed by 4 bases and J by 7 bases, leaving 11 bases between them. CDR3 size: 13 residues. The CDR3 sequence is CASSSSGRNEQFF. The CDR3 DNA follows: TGTGCCAGCAGCTCATCGGGGCGAAATGAGCAGTTCTTC.

The sample holds many counts of this clonotype. The V call is TRBV7-9, the J call TRBJ1-1, with a possible D match to TRBD1 (6 bases). Per germline, CDR1 SEHNR and CDR2 FQNEAQ (reference sequence). The CDR3 runs 13 residues. V lost 7 bases and J lost 3, with 12 bases in between. The CDR3 here is CASTLQGHTEAFF. For the CDR3, the DNA is TGTGCCAGCACCCTACAGGGCCACACTGAAGCTTTCTTT. Combining the CDR3 with reference TRBV7-9 and TRBJ1-1 gives the whole variable domain DTGVSQNPRHKITKRGQNVTFRCDPISEHNRLYWYRQTLGQGPEFLTYFQNEAQLEKSRLLSDRFSAERPKGSFSTLEIQRTEQGDSAMYLCASTLQGHTEAFFGQGTRLTVV.

The sample holds many counts of this clonotype. The chain carries TRBV7-2 and TRBJ1-4, with 7 bases matching TRBD1. Germline values: CDR1 SGHTA, CDR2 FQGNSA. J was trimmed by 7 bases and V by 4 bases; bases with no gene match: 9. The CDR3 consists of 15 residues. CDR3 bases: TGTGCCAGCAGCTCCCAGACAGGGAAGATTGAAAAACTGTTTTTT. It encodes CASSSQTGKIEKLFF.

The CDR3 DNA is TGTGCCAGCAGTTCTAAGCAGCCCCAGCATTTT. Amino acid sequence: CASSSKQPQHF. The V call is TRBV28, the J call TRBJ1-5; D is undetermined. The CDR3 runs to 11 residues. V was pared by 4 bases and J by 7 bases, with 5 bases between. Germline V lookup: CDR1 MDHEN, CDR2 SYDVKM.

The V and J genes are TRBV4-3 and TRBJ2-7; 10 bases map to TRBD2. CDR1 and CDR2 from the germline V gene are LGHNA and YSLEER. Losses at the gene ends were 4 bases for V and 2 bases for J; bases not matched to a gene: 5. The CDR3 has 15 amino acids. DNA of the CDR3: TGCGCCAGCAGCCTAGGACTAGCGGTGCCCTACGAGCAGTACTTC. Translating it yields CASSLGLAVPYEQYF.

J is TRBJ1-1 and V is TRBV27, with unresolved D. The CDR3 loop spans 17 amino acids. Between the trimmed V and J ends, which lost 3 bases and 1 base, there was a span of 18 bases. Germline-derived CDR1 and CDR2 are MNHEY and SMNVEV (reference sequence). CDR3 protein: CASSFIAPGRWNTEAFF. CDR3 coding DNA: TGTGCCAGCAGTTTTATCGCCCCGGGAAGGTGGAACACTGAAGCTTTCTTT.

This clonotype was seen only a few times. The V gene is TRBV28, the J gene TRBJ2-2, with a possible D match to TRBD2 (5 bases). Germline loops: CDR1 MDHEN, CDR2 SYDVKM. This CDR3 spans 16 amino acids. V was shortened by 4 bases and J by 6 bases, with 18 bases between the two germline ends. CDR3 DNA: TGTGCCAGCAGTTCAGCCAGCGGCCTGTCCCCCGGGGAGCTGTTTTTT. Translated: CASSSASGLSPGELFF.

Comments on this clonotype: Being one base from a much bigger clone, this may be a read error. V is TRBV7-2 and J is TRBJ1-4, with D perhaps matching TRBD1 (6 bases). This CDR3 is 16 amino acids long. CDR1 is SGHTA, CDR2 FQGNSA, per germline. CDR3 sequence (DNA): TGTGCCGGCAGCATCGGACAGACGAGGTATAATGAAAAACTGTTTTTT. Residues: CAGSIGQTRYNEKLFF.

This clonotype was observed a handful of times. At one end, the junction sequence differs from germline, possibly due to a read error. The chain joins TRBV28 to TRBJ2-1; 14 bases are shared with TRBD2. Germline assignment: CDR1 MDHEN and CDR2 SYDVKM. CDR3 length: 17 amino acids. CDR3: CASSSPSLGTSGGRWVF. The CDR3 bases are TGTGCCAGCAGTTCACCATCGCTGGGGACTAGCGGGGGACGGTGGGTCTTC.

V gene TRBV5-4 combines with J gene TRBJ2-3; 7 nucleotides agree with TRBD2. V shed 0 bases, J shed 2 bases, and the junction held 6 bases outside the gene matches. The CDR3 contains 16 residues. CDR1 and CDR2 (germline): SGHNT, YYREEE (reference sequence). The CDR3 bases are TGTGCCAGCAGCTTGGCCGGGGGGAGAAACACAGATACGCAGTATTTT. This encodes CASSLAGGRNTDTQYF.

This clonotype was observed at least ten times. CDR3 coding DNA: TGTGCCAGCAGCTTTACAGGGGACGGGAATTCACCCCTCCACTTT. Its translation is CASSFTGDGNSPLHF. V gene TRBV7-2 combines with J gene TRBJ1-6, with 7 bases matching TRBD1. V lost 3 bases and J lost 7; bases outside the gene matches: 6. Germline V CDR1 and CDR2: SGHTA, FQGNSA. The CDR3 runs to 15 residues.

This clonotype was seen a handful of times. V usage is TRBV4-1 and J usage is TRBJ2-3; 7 bases match TRBD1. Germline V gene sequence: CDR1 MGHRA, CDR2 YSYEKL. CDR3 length equals 17 residues. The V segment lost 1 base and the J segment 5 bases; nucleotides outside the gene matches: 12. The CDR3 DNA reads as TGCGCCAGCAGCCAAGGTGGTCAGGGGGTTTTACAAGATACGCAGTATTTT. This encodes CASSQGGQGVLQDTQYF.

This clonotype was detected ten times or more. V is TRBV7-2 and J is TRBJ1-3; no clear D. The V and J ends lost 1 base and 0 bases respectively, with 10 bases between them. Germline V gene lookup returns CDR1 SGHTA and CDR2 FQGNSA. CDR3 length equals 16 residues. The CDR3 loop is CASSLDSQNSGNTIYF. In DNA form, the CDR3 reads TGTGCCAGCAGCTTAGACAGCCAAAACTCTGGAAACACCATATATTTT.

This clonotype was detected many times. The genes are TRBV7-2 and TRBJ2-7, with 12 bases fitting TRBD2. Trimming removed 1 base from V and 2 bases from J; junction bases left unmatched: 3. From germline, CDR1 is SGHTA and CDR2 FQGNSA. CDR3 length: 16 residues. CDR3 amino acids: CASSLGTSGKTYEQYV. DNA of the CDR3: TGTGCCAGCAGCTTAGGGACTAGCGGGAAGACCTACGAGCAGTACGTC.

Ten or more counts support this clonotype. This chain uses TRBV7-2 with TRBJ1-2; 8 bases map to TRBD1. Per the germline V gene, CDR1 is SGHTA and CDR2 is FQGNSA. Trimming cost V 2 bases and J 8 bases; bases outside gene matches: 7. The CDR3 totals 14 residues. The CDR3 nucleotides are TGTGCCAGCAGCTTAACGGATTACAGGGGGGGCTACACCTTC. Amino acids: CASSLTDYRGGYTF.